These 21 T cell receptor beta chains were all obtained from the same sample, sequenced in a study of blood T cell repertoires in COVID-19. Assay: immunoSEQ multiplex PCR; the TCRdb copy retains only in-frame clones and omits some. The table has about 260,000 clones, more than 75% seen once. The sample taken for sequencing was peripheral blood. These receptors were obtained from a middle-aged woman who had recovered from COVID-19.

This clone has just a few counts. V usage is TRBV9 and J usage is TRBJ2-2; TRBD2 agrees at 10 bases. CDR3 length: 16 residues. The V and J ends lost 3 bases and 5 bases, in that order; junction bases with no gene match: 7. Germline V lookup: CDR1 SGDLS, CDR2 YYNGEE. The CDR3 spells CASSGPIAGGTGELFF. In DNA form, the CDR3 reads TGTGCCAGCAGCGGCCCCATAGCGGGGGGAACCGGGGAGCTGTTTTTT.

The chain uses TRBV3-1 (or the pseudogene TRBV3-2) and TRBJ1-5; D is uncertain. This CDR3 has 14 residues. Germline loops: CDR1 LGHDT, CDR2 YNNKEL (reference sequence). Deletions cut 0 bases from V and 5 bases from J, with 8 bases between. The CDR3 sequence: CASSQDPVYQPQHF. For the CDR3, the DNA is TGTGCCAGCAGCCAAGATCCAGTTTATCAGCCCCAGCATTTT.

This clone came up once. The chain employs TRBV7-6 and TRBJ1-2; possibly TRBD1 for D (6 bases). Germline V gene lookup returns CDR1 SGHVS and CDR2 FNYEAQ. Between the trimmed V and J ends, which lost 5 bases and 13 bases, there was a span of 17 bases. The CDR3 runs to 12 residues. The CDR3 protein is CASSATGTRATF. CDR3 coding DNA: TGTGCCAGCAGCGCTACCGGGACACGGGCCACCTTC.

The chain combines TRBV4-1 with TRBJ2-7; the D gene is possibly TRBD2 (5 bases). Between the trimmed V and J ends, which lost 4 bases and 0 bases, there was a span of 19 bases. CDR1 and CDR2 (germline): MGHRA, YSYEKL. This CDR3 is built from 17 residues. The CDR3: CASSPLQWRTSSYEQYF. The DNA for the CDR3 is TGCGCCAGCAGCCCCTTACAGTGGAGAACTAGCTCCTACGAGCAGTACTTC.

The chain carries TRBV15 and TRBJ2-2; D call uncertain. CDR1 LNHNV and CDR2 YYDKDF come from the germline V gene (reference sequence). The CDR3 is made up of 15 amino acids. Trimming shortened V by 0 bases and J by 8 bases, and 13 bases separated the two germline ends. The CDR3: CATSRDRQGPGELFF. CDR3 nucleotides: TGTGCCACCAGCAGAGATCGACAAGGTCCGGGGGAGCTGTTTTTT.

V is TRBV5-6 and J is TRBJ2-5, with 10 bases matching TRBD2. CDR3 size: 16 residues. Germline loops: CDR1 SGHDT, CDR2 YYEEEE. The trim removed 2 bases at V and 0 bases at J, leaving 4 bases unmatched. The CDR3 sequence is CASSFGLAVYQETQYF. The CDR3 DNA sequence: TGTGCCAGCAGCTTTGGACTAGCGGTCTACCAAGAGACCCAGTACTTC.

The sample holds a few counts of this clone. The genes are TRBV6-6 and TRBJ1-5; TRBD1 agrees at 10 bases. This CDR3 region has 16 residues. With 7 bases clipped from V and 4 bases from J, the junction kept 10 bases outside the gene matches. CDR1 MNHNY and CDR2 SVGAGI come from the germline V gene (reference sequence). The chain's CDR3 is CASTPRGQGFNQPQHF. Here the CDR3 DNA reads TGTGCCAGCACCCCTCGGGGACAGGGGTTTAATCAGCCCCAGCATTTT.

The V gene is TRBV27, the J gene TRBJ2-7; TRBD1 matches at 9 bases. Germline V lookup: CDR1 MNHEY, CDR2 SMNVEV (reference sequence). The CDR3 totals 15 residues. The V gene end was trimmed by 5 bases and the J gene end by 4 bases; junction bases not matched to a gene: 9. The CDR3: CASSKQGAGRYEQYF. CDR3 in DNA: TGTGCCAGCAGTAAACAGGGGGCCGGTAGATACGAGCAGTACTTC.

The J gene is TRBJ1-5, the V gene TRBV6-2 or TRBV6-3, with TRBD1 matching over 8 bases. Germline CDR1 is MNHEY and CDR2 is SVGEGT. This CDR3 region has 16 residues. V gave up 0 bases and J gave up 7 bases; unmatched junction bases: 8. CDR3 DNA sequence: TGTGCCAGCAGTTACTCTATGGGCCAGGGGGCCCAGCCCCAGCATTTT. Its translation: CASSYSMGQGAQPQHF.

This rearrangement joins TRBV5-1 to TRBJ2-1, with D possibly matching TRBD1 (6 bases). Germline V gives CDR1 SGHRS, CDR2 YFSETQ. V lost 2 bases and J 6 bases, leaving 12 bases between the germline ends. The CDR3 runs to 14 residues. Here the CDR3 reads CASSFWGPGNEQFF. The DNA for the CDR3 is TGCGCCAGCAGCTTTTGGGGGCCGGGCAATGAGCAGTTCTTC.

The CDR3 protein is CASSPRETGVTEAFF. The CDR3 DNA follows: TGTGCCAGCAGCCCCCGGGAGACAGGGGTCACTGAAGCTTTCTTT. The chain links TRBV5-5 to TRBJ1-1; 8 bases are a match to TRBD1. V dropped 4 bases and J dropped 4; count of bases not matched to a gene: 9. Germline CDR1 and CDR2: SGHKS and YYEKEE (reference sequence). The CDR3 length is 15 residues.

As concerns this clone: With a much larger clone just one base away, this may be a read error. CDR3 coding DNA: TGTGCCAGCAGCTTGACAGGGGCCTACGAGCAGTACTTC. As protein: CASSLTGAYEQYF. The V and J genes are TRBV5-4 and TRBJ2-7; TRBD1 agrees at 7 bases. J was trimmed by 2 bases and V by 1 base; bases with no gene match: 0. This CDR3 is built from 13 residues. Germline-derived CDR1 and CDR2 are SGHNT and YYREEE (reference sequence).

The gene calls are TRBV5-1 and TRBJ2-1; D is unresolved. Germline V lookup: CDR1 SGHRS, CDR2 YFSETQ. V was pared by 4 bases and J by 7 bases, with 6 bases between. This CDR3 region has 11 residues. The CDR3 DNA follows: TGCGCCAGCAGCCTGAGTAATGAGCAGTTCTTC. This codes for CASSLSNEQFF.

This chain uses TRBV10-3 with TRBJ1-1; the D is unclear. Germline CDR1 reads ENHRY; CDR2 reads SYGVKD. CDR3 size: 13 residues. V dropped 4 bases and J dropped 1 base, with 7 bases sitting between them. This chain's CDR3 is CAISAEGNTEAFF. In DNA form, the CDR3 reads TGTGCCATCAGTGCGGAGGGGAACACTGAAGCTTTCTTT.

The chain uses TRBV19 and TRBJ2-7, with 7 bases aligning to TRBD1. V was clipped by 6 bases and J by 6 bases; unmatched bases: 5. The CDR3 consists of 12 residues. CDR1 is LNHDA and CDR2 is SQIVND in the germline V gene (reference sequence). The CDR3 nucleotides read TGTGCCAGTAGCCACAGGGGTGGCGAGCAGTACTTC. It translates to CASSHRGGEQYF.

This clone was counted a few times. V gene TRBV5-6 combines with J gene TRBJ2-3; 10 bases are a match to TRBD2. V dropped 4 bases and J dropped 10; count of bases not matched to a gene: 0. This CDR3 region has 11 residues. Germline lookup yields CDR1 SGHDT and CDR2 YYEEEE. The CDR3 spells CASSLAGAQYF. CDR3 nucleotides: TGTGCCAGCAGCCTAGCGGGGGCGCAGTATTTT.

The rearrangement uses TRBV6-2 or TRBV6-3 and TRBJ2-1; 7 bases align to TRBD2. The germline CDR1 and CDR2 sequences are MNHEY and SVGEGT. The CDR3 has 18 residues. V dropped 5 bases and J dropped 7; count of bases not matched to a gene: 20. For the CDR3, the DNA is TGTGCCAGCAGTCAGGTCGCAGGGAGGGGAAATTCGAGAAATGAGCAGTTCTTC. Amino acids: CASSQVAGRGNSRNEQFF.

This clone was seen a handful of times. The chain couples TRBV15 to TRBJ1-2; TRBD1 might be the D (6 bases). This CDR3 spans 15 amino acids. Germline V gene lookup returns CDR1 LNHNV and CDR2 YYDKDF (reference sequence). V lost 1 base to trimming and J lost 0 bases, with 9 bases between them. CDR3 nucleotide sequence: TGTGCCACCAGCAGAGTTCAGGGGCCTAACTATGGCTACACCTTC. Protein: CATSRVQGPNYGYTF. Filled out from reference TRBV15 and TRBJ1-2, the complete variable domain reads DAMVIQNPRYQVTQFGKPVTLSCSQTLNHNVMYWYQQKSSQAPKLLFHYYDKDFNNEADTPDNFQSRRPNTSFCFLDIRSPGLGDTAMYLCATSRVQGPNYGYTFGSGTRLTVV.

The chain couples TRBV10-3 to TRBJ2-7; 13 nucleotides align to TRBD2. Germline V lookup: CDR1 ENHRY, CDR2 SYGVKD. After removal of 1 base from V and 0 bases from J, the junction contained 3 bases not matched to a gene. The CDR3 runs to 17 residues. The CDR3 nucleotides read TGTGCCATCAGTGAGTTTGGACTAGCGGGGGCCTCCTACGAGCAGTACTTC. This codes for CAISEFGLAGASYEQYF.

The sample holds a few counts of this clone. This chain uses TRBV15 with TRBJ1-2, with 8 bases that match TRBD1. CDR1 and CDR2 (germline): LNHNV, YYDKDF (reference sequence). The V and J ends lost 6 bases and 2 bases, in that order; junction bases with no gene match: 8. There are 15 residues in the CDR3. The chain's CDR3 is CATRVTGEDNYGYTF. The CDR3 DNA reads as TGTGCCACCAGGGTGACAGGGGAGGACAACTATGGCTACACCTTC.

The gene calls are TRBV6-5 and TRBJ1-2; D is ambiguous. The CDR3 covers 15 residues. V was pared by 0 bases and J by 4 bases, with 12 bases between. Germline lookup yields CDR1 MNHEY and CDR2 SVGAGI. CDR3 region: CASSYSFSLPYGYTF. CDR3 bases: TGTGCCAGCAGTTACTCGTTCAGTCTTCCCTATGGCTACACCTTC.